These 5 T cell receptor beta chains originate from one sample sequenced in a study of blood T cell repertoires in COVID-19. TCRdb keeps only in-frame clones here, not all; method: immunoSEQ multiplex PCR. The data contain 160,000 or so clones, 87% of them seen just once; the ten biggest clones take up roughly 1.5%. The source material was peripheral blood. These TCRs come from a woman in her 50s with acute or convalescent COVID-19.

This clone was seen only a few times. Here the CDR3 reads CASGGGQPQHF. CDR3 DNA sequence: TGTGCCAGCGGGGGAGGACAGCCCCAGCATTTT. The chain joins TRBV2 to TRBJ1-5; D possibly corresponds to TRBD1 (5 bases). CDR1 and CDR2 from the germline V gene are SNHLY and FYNNEI. The CDR3 loop spans 11 amino acids. The ends were cut back, 8 bases at V and 7 bases at J, with 9 bases in the middle.

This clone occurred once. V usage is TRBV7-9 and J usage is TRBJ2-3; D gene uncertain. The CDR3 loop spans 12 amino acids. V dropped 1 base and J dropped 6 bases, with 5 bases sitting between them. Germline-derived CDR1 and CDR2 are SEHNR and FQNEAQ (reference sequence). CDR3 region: CASSLVADTQYF. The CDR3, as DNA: TGTGCCAGCAGCTTAGTAGCCGATACGCAGTATTTT.

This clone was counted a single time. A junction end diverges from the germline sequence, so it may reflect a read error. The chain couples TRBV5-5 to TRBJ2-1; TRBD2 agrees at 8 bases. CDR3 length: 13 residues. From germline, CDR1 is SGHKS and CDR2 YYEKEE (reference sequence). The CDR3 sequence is CATSPAGGNEQFF. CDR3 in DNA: TGTGCCACCAGCCCGGCGGGGGGAAATGAGCAGTTCTTC.

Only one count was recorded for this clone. The CDR3 nucleotides read TGTGCCTGTCCACGGACAGGCGGGCCCGAGCTCTTATATGGCTACACCTTC. Translating gives CACPRTGGPELLYGYTF. The V and J genes are TRBV30 and TRBJ1-2; 7 bases agree with TRBD1. The CDR3 sequence is 17 residues long. CDR1 and CDR2 (germline): GTSNPN, SVGIG (reference sequence). The junction had 21 bases not matched to a gene; V was cut back by 6 bases and J by 5 bases.

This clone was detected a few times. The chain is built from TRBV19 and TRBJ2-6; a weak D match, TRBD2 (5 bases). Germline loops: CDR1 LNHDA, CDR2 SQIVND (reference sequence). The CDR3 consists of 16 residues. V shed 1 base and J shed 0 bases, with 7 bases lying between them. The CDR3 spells CASSIARGSGANVLTF. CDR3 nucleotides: TGTGCCAGTAGTATAGCACGGGGCTCTGGGGCCAACGTCCTGACTTTC. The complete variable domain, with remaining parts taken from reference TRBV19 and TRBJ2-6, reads DGGITQSPKYLFRKEGQNVTLSCEQNLNHDAMYWYRQDPGQGLRLIYYSQIVNDFQKGDIAEGYSVSREKKESFPLTVTSAQKNPTAFYLCASSIARGSGANVLTFGAGSRLTVL.